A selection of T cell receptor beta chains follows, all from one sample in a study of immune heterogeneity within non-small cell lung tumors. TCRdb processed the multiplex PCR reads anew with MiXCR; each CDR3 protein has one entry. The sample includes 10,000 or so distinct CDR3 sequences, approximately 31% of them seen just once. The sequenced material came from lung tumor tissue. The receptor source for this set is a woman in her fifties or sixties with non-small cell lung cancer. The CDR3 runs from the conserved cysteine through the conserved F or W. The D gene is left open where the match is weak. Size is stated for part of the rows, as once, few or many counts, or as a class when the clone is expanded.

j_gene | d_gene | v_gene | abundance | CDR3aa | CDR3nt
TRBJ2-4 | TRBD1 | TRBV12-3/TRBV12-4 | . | CASSLKLGDRELYF | TGTGCCAGCAGCCTCAAATTAGGGGACAGGGAATTGTACTTC
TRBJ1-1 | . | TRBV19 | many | CASDGGGSEAFF | TGTGCCAGTGATGGGGGGGGCTCTGAAGCTTTCTTT
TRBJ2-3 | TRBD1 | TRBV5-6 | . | CASSPAGTGIDTQYF | TGTGCCAGCAGCCCAGCCGGGACAGGGATAGATACGCAGTATTTT
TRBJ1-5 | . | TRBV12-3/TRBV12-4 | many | CASSLSPSLQGPDSRQPQHF | TGTGCCAGCAGTTTGTCGCCATCCCTCCAGGGCCCTGATTCGCGGCAGCCCCAGCATTTT
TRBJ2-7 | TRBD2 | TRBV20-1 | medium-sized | CSATHGGRLEQYF | TGCAGTGCCACTCACGGGGGGAGGCTCGAGCAGTACTTC
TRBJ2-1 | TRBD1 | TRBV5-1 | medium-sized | CASSPGTGTYNEQFF | TGCGCCAGCAGCCCTGGGACAGGGACCTACAATGAGCAGTTCTTC
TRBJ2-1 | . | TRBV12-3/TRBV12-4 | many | CASSLLRKDEQFF | TGTGCCAGCAGTTTATTGAGGAAGGATGAGCAGTTCTTC
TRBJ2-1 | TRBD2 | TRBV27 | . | CASSLSGNGYNEQFF | TGTGCCAGCAGTTTGAGCGGGAATGGCTACAATGAGCAGTTCTTC
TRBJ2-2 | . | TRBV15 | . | CATSRDYTSTGELFF | TGTGCCACCAGCAGAGATTATACCAGTACCGGGGAGCTGTTTTTT
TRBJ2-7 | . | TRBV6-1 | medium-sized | CASKTGSYEQYF | TGTGCCAGCAAGACAGGCTCCTACGAGCAGTACTTC
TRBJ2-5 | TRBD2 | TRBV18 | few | CASSPQVAGIKETQYF | TGTGCCAGCTCACCACAGGTAGCGGGAATAAAAGAGACCCAGTACTTC
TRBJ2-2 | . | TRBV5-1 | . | CASSARGRVITGELFF | TGCGCCAGCAGCGCGAGGGGTCGAGTGATCACCGGGGAGCTGTTTTTT
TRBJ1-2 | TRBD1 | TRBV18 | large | CASSPGDRDNYGYTF | TGTGCCAGCTCACCAGGGGACAGGGATAACTATGGCTACACCTTC
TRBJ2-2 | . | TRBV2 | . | CASSPAGHTGELFF | TGTGCCAGCAGCCCGGCGGGGCACACCGGGGAGCTGTTTTTT
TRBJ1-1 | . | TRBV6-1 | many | CASSEVYNTEAFF | TGTGCCAGCAGTGAAGTTTACAACACTGAAGCTTTCTTT
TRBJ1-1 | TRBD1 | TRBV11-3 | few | CASSSGQPNTEAFF | TGTGCCAGCAGCTCGGGACAGCCGAACACTGAAGCTTTCTTT
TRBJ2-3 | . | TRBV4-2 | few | CASSQEITGTHTDTQYF | TGTGCCAGCAGCCAAGAGATAACAGGGACTCACACAGATACGCAGTATTTT
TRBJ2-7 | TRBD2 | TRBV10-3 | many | CAISEGTSGTYEQYF | TGTGCCATCAGTGAGGGGACTAGCGGAACCTACGAGCAGTACTTC
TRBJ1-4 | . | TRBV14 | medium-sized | CASSQADTLNEKLFF | TGTGCCAGCAGCCAAGCGGACACGCTCAATGAAAAACTGTTTTTT
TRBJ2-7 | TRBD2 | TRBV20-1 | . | CSAEPSGGNHKLTFGQYF | TGCAGTGCCGAGCCTAGCGGGGGGAACCACAAGTTAACCTTTGGGCAGTACTTC
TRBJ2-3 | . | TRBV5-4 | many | CASSLDRGSLRTDTQYF | TGTGCCAGCAGCTTGGATAGGGGCAGTTTGAGGACAGATACGCAGTATTTT
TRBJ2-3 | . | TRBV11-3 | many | CASSLGFQAGDTQYF | TGTGCCAGCAGCTTAGGATTTCAAGCTGGAGATACGCAGTATTTT
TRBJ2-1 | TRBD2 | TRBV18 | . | CASSPTTAGTQFF | TGTGCCAGCTCACCAACGACAGCGGGAACGCAGTTCTTC
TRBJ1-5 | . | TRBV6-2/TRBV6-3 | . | CASSYSIGGNQPQHF | TGTGCCAGCAGTTACTCGATAGGGGGCAATCAGCCCCAGCATTTT
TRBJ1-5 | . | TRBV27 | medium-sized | CASRPGLNNQPQHF | TGTGCCAGCAGACCGGGACTTAACAATCAGCCCCAGCATTTT
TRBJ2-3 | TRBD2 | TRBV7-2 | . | CASSRLGLADYTDTQYF | TGTGCCAGCAGTAGATTAGGACTAGCGGACTACACAGATACGCAGTATTTT
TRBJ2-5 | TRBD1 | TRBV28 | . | CASITRTGQETQYF | TGTGCCAGCATAACCCGGACAGGGCAAGAGACCCAGTACTTC
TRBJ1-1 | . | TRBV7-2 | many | CASSPPLYTEAFF | TGTGCCAGCAGCCCCCCGCTATACACTGAAGCTTTCTTT
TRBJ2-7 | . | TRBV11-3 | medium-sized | CASSARGSGQYF | TGTGCCAGCAGCGCAAGAGGGTCAGGGCAGTACTTC
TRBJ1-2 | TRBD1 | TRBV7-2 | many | CASSSQGAVYGYTF | TGTGCCAGCAGCTCACAGGGGGCTGTATATGGCTACACCTTC
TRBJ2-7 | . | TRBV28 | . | CASSGEGLNEQYF | TGTGCCAGCAGTGGAGAGGGTTTGAACGAGCAGTACTTC
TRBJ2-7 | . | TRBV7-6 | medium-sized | CASSPGGLGYEQYF | TGTGCCAGCAGCCCCGGAGGGCTGGGCTACGAGCAGTACTTC
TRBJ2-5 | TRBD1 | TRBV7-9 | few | CASSPDRVQETQYF | TGTGCCAGCAGCCCCGACAGGGTCCAAGAGACCCAGTACTTC
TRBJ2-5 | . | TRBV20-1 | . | CSALLGPPQYF | TGCAGTGCTCTACTAGGACCTCCCCAGTACTTC
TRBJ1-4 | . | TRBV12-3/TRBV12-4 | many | CASSLSRGDEKLFF | TGTGCCAGCAGTTTATCCCGGGGCGATGAAAAACTGTTTTTT
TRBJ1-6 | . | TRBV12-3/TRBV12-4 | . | CASRGQDNSPLHF | TGTGCCAGCCGGGGGCAAGATAATTCACCCCTCCACTTT
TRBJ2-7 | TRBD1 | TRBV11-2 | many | CASRYTSGGLYEQYF | TGTGCCAGCAGATACACTTCAGGGGGTTTATACGAGCAGTACTTC
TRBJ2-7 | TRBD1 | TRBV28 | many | CASSRPGQAYEQYF | TGTGCCAGCAGTCGACCGGGACAGGCCTACGAGCAGTACTTC
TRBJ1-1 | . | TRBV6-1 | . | CASRGIGAEAFF | TGTGCCAGCAGAGGGATAGGGGCTGAAGCTTTCTTT
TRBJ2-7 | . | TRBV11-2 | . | CASSLGRIYEQYF | TGTGCCAGCAGCTTAGGCAGGATATACGAGCAGTACTTC
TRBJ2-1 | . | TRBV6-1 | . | CASKVDLGGIEQFF | TGTGCCAGTAAAGTTGATTTAGGGGGGATTGAGCAGTTCTTC
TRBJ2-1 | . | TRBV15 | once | CATRRGQVPEQFF | TGTGCCACCAGAAGAGGGCAGGTCCCTGAGCAGTTCTTC
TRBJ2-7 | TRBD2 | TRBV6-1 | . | CASPTSGRIYEQYF | TGTGCCAGCCCAACTAGCGGGAGAATCTACGAGCAGTACTTC
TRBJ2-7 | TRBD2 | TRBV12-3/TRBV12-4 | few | CASSPVRTSGGLIRAYEQYF | TGTGCCAGCAGTCCTGTTCGGACTAGCGGGGGACTGATACGCGCCTACGAGCAGTACTTC
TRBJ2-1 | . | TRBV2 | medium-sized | CASSSGLDEQFF | TGTGCCAGCAGTTCAGGGTTGGATGAGCAGTTCTTC
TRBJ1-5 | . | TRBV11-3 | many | CASSRTDDQPQHF | TGTGCCAGCAGCAGGACGGATGATCAGCCCCAGCATTTT
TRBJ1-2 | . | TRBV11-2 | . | CASSLDSNYGYTF | TGTGCCAGCAGCTTAGACAGTAACTATGGCTACACCTTC
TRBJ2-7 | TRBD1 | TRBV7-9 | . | CASSSRTGDEQYF | TGTGCCAGCAGCTCAAGGACAGGGGACGAGCAGTACTTC
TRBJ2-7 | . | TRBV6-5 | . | CASMFWDAANYEQYF | TGTGCCAGCATGTTTTGGGACGCAGCCAACTACGAGCAGTACTTC
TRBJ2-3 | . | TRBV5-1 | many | CASSLGQRNAQYF | TGCGCCAGCAGCTTGGGTCAACGAAACGCGCAGTATTTT
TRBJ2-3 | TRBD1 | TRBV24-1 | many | CATSSPGQGATDTQYF | TGTGCCACCAGCTCCCCGGGACAGGGGGCCACAGATACGCAGTATTTT